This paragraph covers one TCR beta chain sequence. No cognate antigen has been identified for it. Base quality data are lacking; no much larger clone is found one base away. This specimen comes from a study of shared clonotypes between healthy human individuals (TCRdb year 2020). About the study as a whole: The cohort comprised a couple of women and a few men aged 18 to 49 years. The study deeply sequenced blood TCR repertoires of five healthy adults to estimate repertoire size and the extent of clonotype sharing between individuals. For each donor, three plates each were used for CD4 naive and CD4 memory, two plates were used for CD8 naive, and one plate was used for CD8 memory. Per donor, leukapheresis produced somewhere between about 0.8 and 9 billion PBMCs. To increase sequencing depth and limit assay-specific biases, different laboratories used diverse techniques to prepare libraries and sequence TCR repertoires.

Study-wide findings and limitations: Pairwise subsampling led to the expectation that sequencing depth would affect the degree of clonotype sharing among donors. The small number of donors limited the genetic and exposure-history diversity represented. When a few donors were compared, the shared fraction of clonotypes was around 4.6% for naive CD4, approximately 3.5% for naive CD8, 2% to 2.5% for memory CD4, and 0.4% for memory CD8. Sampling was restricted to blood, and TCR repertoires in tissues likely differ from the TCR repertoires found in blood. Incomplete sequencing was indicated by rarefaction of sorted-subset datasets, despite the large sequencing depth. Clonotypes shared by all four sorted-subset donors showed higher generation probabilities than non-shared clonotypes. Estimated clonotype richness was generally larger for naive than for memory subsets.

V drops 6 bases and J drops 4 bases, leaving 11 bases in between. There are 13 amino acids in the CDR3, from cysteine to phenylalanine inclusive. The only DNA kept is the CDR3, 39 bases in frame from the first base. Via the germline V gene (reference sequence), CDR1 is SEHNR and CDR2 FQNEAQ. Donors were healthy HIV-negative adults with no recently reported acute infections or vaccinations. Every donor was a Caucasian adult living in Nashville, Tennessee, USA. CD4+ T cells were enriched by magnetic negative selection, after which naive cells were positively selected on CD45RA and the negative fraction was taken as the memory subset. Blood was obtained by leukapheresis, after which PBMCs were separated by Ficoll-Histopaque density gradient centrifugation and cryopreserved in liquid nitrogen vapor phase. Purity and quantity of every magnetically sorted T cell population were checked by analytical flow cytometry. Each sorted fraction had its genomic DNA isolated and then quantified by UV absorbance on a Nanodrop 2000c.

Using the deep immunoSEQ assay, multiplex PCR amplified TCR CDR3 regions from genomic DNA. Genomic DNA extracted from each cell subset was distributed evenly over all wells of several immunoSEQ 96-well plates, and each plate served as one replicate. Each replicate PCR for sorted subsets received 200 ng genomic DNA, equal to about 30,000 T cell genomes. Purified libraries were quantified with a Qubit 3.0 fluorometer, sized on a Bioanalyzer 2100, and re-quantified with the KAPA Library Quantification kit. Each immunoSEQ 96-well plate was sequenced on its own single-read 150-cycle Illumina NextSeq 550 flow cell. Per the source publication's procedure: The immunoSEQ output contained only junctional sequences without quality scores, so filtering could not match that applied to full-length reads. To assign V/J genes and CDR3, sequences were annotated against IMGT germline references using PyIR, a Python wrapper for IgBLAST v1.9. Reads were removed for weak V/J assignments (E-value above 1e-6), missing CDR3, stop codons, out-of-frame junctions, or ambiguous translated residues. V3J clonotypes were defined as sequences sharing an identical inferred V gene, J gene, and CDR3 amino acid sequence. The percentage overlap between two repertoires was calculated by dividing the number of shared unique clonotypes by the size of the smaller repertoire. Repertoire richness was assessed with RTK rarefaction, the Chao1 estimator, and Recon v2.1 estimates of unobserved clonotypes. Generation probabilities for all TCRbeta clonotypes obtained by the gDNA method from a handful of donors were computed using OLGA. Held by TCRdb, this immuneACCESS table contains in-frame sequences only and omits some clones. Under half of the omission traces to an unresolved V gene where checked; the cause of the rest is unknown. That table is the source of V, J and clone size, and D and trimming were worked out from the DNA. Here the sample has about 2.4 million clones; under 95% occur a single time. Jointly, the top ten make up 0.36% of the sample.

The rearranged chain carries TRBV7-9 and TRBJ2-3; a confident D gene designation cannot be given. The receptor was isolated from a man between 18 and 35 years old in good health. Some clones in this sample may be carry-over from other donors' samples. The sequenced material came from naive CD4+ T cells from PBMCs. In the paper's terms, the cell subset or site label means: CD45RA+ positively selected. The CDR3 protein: CASSTSSSDTQYF. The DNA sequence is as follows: TGTGCCAGCAGTACTTCCAGCTCAGATACGCAGTATTTT.